The clone carrying this TCR beta chain showed up many times. The antigen remains undetermined. Graves' hyperthyroidism qualified as stable when ophthalmopathy did not progress within 18 months. The sample comes from a study of T cells in Graves' hyperthyroidism and ophthalmopathy. RNA transcripts yielded amplified TCR beta CDR3 regions. First-round RT-PCR of the TCR CDR3 relied on the HTBI primer set. MiXCR was run by TCRdb on the multiplex PCR reads, yielding one entry per CDR3 protein. The sample lists about 320,000 distinct CDR3 sequences; approximately 17% were seen once. Findings and limits, study-wide: Model predictions of ophthalmopathy came a median around 6.5 months before onset. Most clonotypes expanded in thyroid above 0.001 were likewise present in blood.

The CDR3 contains 13 residues. Germline trimming cut 5 bases from V and 6 bases from J; bases unmatched to any gene: 7. Sequences were obtained from blood. The origin of this receptor is a man aged 25-45 years with Graves' hyperthyroidism. The chain links TRBV12-3 or TRBV12-4 to TRBJ2-7, with 7 bases that match TRBD1. The DNA for the CDR3 is TGTGCCAGCAGTCTAAAGGGGGACAGCGAGCAGTACTTC. Translated, it gives CASSLKGDSEQYF.